This record concerns one T cell receptor (beta chain) sequence. This entry is derived from a study of cytomegalovirus exposure and HLA in healthy donors. Per germline, CDR1 MNHNY and CDR2 SVGAGI (reference sequence). There are 14 residues in the CDR3. V lost 0 bases and J 5 bases, leaving 7 bases between the germline ends. 60 Vbeta and 13 Jbeta primers were used in PCR. Some clones are missing from TCRdb's copy, which holds only in-frame ones; the method was immunoSEQ multiplex PCR. The data contain roughly 100,000 clones, under 80% of them singletons. Input material: PBMCs. The rearrangement joins TRBV6-6 to TRBJ1-4; perhaps TRBD1 as D (5 bases). The TCR comes from a woman aged 45-65 years in good health and CMV-seropositive. In DNA, the CDR3 is TGTGCCAGCAGTTACTCGACAGAGAATGAAAAACTGTTTTTT. Its translation is CASSYSTENEKLFF.